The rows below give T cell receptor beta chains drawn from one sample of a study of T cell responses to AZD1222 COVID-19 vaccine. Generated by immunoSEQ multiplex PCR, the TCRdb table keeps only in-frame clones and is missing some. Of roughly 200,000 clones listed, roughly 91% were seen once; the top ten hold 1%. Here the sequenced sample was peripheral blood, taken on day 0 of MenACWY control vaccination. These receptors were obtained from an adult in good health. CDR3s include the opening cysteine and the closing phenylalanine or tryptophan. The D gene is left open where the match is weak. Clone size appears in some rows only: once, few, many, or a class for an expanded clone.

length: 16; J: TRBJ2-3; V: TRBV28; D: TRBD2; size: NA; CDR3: CASSSTSGGLLDTQYF; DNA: TGTGCCAGCAGTTCGACTAGCGGGGGCCTGCTCGATACGCAGTATTTT
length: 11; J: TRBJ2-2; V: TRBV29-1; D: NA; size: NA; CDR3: CSAKNTGELFF; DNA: TGCAGCGCTAAGAACACCGGGGAGCTGTTTTTT
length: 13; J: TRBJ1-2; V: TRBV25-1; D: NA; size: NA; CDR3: CASSVATHYGYTF; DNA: TGTGCCAGCAGTGTAGCCACCCACTATGGCTACACCTTC
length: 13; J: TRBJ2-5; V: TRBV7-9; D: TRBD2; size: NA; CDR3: CASSPLGGETQYF; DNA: TGTGCCAGCAGCCCCCTCGGGGGGGAGACCCAGTACTTC
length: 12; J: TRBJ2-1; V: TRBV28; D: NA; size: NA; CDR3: CASSFRGNEQFF; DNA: TGTGCCAGCAGTTTCCGGGGCAATGAGCAGTTCTTC
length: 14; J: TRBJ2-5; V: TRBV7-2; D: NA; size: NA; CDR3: CASSLNWGQETQYF; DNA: TGTGCCAGCAGCTTAAATTGGGGCCAAGAGACCCAGTACTTC
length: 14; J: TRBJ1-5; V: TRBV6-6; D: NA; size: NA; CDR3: CASNWGADNQPQHF; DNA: TGTGCCAGCAATTGGGGCGCAGACAATCAGCCCCAGCATTTT
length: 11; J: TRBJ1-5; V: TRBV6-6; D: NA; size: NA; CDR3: CASSYNQPQHF; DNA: TGTGCCAGCAGTTACAATCAGCCCCAGCATTTT
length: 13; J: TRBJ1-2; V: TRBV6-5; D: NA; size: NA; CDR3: CATSSARDYGYTF; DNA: TGTGCCACCTCTTCAGCTCGTGACTATGGCTACACCTTC
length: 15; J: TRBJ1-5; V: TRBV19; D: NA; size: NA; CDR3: CASSSTVNSNQPQHF; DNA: TGTGCCAGTAGTAGTACAGTTAATAGCAATCAGCCCCAGCATTTT
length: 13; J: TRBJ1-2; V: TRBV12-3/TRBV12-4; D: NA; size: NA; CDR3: CASSLGANYGYTF; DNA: TGTGCCAGCAGTTTGGGCGCGAACTATGGCTACACCTTC
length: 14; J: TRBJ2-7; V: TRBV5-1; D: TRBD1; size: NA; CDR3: CASQRGTGLYEQYF; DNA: TGCGCCAGTCAAAGGGGGACAGGGCTCTACGAGCAGTACTTC
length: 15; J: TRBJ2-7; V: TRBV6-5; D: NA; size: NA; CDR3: CASSYSREPTYEQYF; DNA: TGTGCCAGCAGTTACAGCAGGGAACCGACCTACGAGCAGTACTTC
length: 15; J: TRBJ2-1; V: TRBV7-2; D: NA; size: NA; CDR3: CASSKSGTKYNEQFF; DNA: TGTGCCAGCAGCAAATCCGGGACAAAGTACAATGAGCAGTTCTTC
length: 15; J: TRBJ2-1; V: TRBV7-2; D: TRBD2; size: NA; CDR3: CASSLGTSRNNEQFF; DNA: TGTGCCAGCAGCTTAGGGACTAGCCGTAACAATGAGCAGTTCTTC
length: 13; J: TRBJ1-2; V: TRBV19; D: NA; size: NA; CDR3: CASSLGTNYGYTF; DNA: TGTGCCAGTAGTCTGGGGACTAACTATGGCTACACCTTC
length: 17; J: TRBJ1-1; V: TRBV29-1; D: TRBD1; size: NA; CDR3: CSVAGLTEDRGNTEAFF; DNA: TGCAGCGTTGCCGGATTGACCGAGGACAGGGGGAACACTGAAGCTTTCTTT
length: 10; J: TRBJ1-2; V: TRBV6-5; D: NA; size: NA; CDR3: CASRFEGYTF; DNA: TGTGCCAGCAGATTTGAGGGCTACACCTTC
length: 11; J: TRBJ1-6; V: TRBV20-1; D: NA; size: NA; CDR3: CSARDTTVLHF; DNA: TGCAGTGCTAGAGATACGACGGTGCTCCACTTT
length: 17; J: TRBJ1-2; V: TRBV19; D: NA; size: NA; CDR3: CASHQRKRQGYHYGYTF; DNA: TGTGCCAGCCACCAAAGGAAGAGGCAGGGCTATCACTATGGCTACACCTTC
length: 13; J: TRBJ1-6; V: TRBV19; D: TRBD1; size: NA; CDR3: CASSRDSNSPLHF; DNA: TGTGCCAGTAGTAGGGACAGTAATTCACCCCTCCACTTT
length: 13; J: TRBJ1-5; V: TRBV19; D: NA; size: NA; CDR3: CASSTEGSQPQHF; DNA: TGTGCCAGTAGTACCGAGGGCAGTCAGCCCCAGCATTTT
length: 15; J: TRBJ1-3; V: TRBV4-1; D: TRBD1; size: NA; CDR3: CASSIRDREGNTIYF; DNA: TGCGCCAGCAGCATCCGGGACAGGGAAGGTAACACCATATATTTT
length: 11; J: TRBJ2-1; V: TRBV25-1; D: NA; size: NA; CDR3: CASSERIEQFF; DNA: TGTGCCAGCAGTGAACGGATAGAGCAGTTCTTC
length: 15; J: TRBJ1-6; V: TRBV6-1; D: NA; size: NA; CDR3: CASRPPLGDDSPLHF; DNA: TGTGCCAGCAGGCCACCATTAGGGGACGATTCACCCCTCCACTTT
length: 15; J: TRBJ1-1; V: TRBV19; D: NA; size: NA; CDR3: CASSTARTRRTEAFF; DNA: TGTGCCAGTAGTACCGCGCGGACTAGGAGAACTGAAGCTTTCTTT
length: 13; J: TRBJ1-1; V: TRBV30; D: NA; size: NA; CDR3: CAWSVPAVSSAFF; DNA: TGTGCCTGGAGTGTCCCTGCGGTCTCGTCCGCTTTCTTT
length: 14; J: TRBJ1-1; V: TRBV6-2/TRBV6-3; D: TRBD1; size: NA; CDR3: CASSQGQMNTEAFF; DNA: TGTGCCAGCAGTCAGGGACAGATGAACACTGAAGCTTTCTTT
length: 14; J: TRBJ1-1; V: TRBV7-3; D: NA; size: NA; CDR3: CASSVSRGNTEAFF; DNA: TGTGCCAGCAGTGTCAGCCGGGGGAACACTGAAGCTTTCTTT
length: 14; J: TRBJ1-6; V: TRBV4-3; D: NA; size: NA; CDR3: CASSQAGGNSPLHF; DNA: TGCGCCAGCAGCCAAGCGGGCGGGAATTCACCCCTCCACTTT
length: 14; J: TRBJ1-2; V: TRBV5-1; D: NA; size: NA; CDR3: CASSLALSGNGYTF; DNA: TGCGCCAGCAGCTTGGCCCTGTCAGGGAATGGCTACACCTTC
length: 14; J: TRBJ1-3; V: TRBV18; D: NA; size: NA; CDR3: CASSRTVSGNTIYF; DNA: TGTGCCAGCTCCCGGACAGTCTCTGGAAACACCATATATTTT
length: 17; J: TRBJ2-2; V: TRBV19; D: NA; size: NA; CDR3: CASSIGPQGANTGELFF; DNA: TGTGCCAGTAGTATAGGGCCGCAGGGCGCGAACACCGGGGAGCTGTTTTTT
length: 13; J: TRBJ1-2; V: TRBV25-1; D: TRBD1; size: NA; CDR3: CASSADRVYGYTF; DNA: TGTGCCAGCAGTGCGGACAGGGTCTATGGCTACACCTTC
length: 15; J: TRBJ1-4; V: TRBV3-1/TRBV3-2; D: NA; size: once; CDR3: CASSQDPRSQEKLFF; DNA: TGTGCCAGCAGCCAAGATCCCAGGAGCCAGGAAAAACTGTTTTTT
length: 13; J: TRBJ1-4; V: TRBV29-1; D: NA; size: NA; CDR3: CSVESRGLEKLFF; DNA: TGCAGCGTTGAAAGCAGAGGGCTCGAAAAACTGTTTTTT
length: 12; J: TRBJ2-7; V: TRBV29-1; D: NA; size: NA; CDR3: CSVEVNSYEQYF; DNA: TGCAGCGTTGAAGTCAACTCCTACGAGCAGTACTTC
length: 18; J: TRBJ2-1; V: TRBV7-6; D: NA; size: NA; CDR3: CASSFHRDAITGNNEQFF; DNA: TGTGCCAGCAGCTTCCACCGGGACGCCATCACGGGGAACAATGAGCAGTTCTTC
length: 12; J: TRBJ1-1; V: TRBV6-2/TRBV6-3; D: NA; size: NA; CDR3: CASSANAKEAFF; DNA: TGTGCCAGCAGTGCCAACGCAAAGGAAGCTTTCTTT
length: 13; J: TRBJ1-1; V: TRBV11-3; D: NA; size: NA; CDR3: CASSYDRREKAFF; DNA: TGTGCCAGCAGCTACGACAGGAGGGAAAAAGCTTTCTTT